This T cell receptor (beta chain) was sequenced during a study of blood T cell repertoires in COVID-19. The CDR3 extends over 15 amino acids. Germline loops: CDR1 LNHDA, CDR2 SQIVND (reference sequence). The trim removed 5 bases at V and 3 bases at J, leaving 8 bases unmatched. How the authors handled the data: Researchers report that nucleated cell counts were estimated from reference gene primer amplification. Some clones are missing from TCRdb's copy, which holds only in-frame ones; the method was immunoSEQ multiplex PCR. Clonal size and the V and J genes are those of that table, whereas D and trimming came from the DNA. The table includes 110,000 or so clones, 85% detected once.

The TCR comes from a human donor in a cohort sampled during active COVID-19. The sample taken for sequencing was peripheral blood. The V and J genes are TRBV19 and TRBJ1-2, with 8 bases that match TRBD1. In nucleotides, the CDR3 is TGTGCCAGTAGTTCCTACAGGGGGAGGGACTATGGCTACACCTTC. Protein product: CASSSYRGRDYGYTF.